This T cell receptor beta chain emerged from a study of shared clonotypes between healthy human individuals. Overall study: There were three CD4 naive, three CD4 memory, two CD8 naive and one CD8 memory plates per donor. The study, taken as a whole, reports: As a rule, naive subsets had a larger estimated richness than memory subsets. Four donors showed sharing of approximately 5% of naive CD4 clonotypes.

The assay was immunoSEQ multiplex PCR, and TCRdb's table has in-frame clones only and misses some. Found here are about 1 million clones, around 75% of them singletons; the top ten hold roughly 1.5%. Notes on this clone: Antigen: not known.

V was clipped by 1 base and J by 5 bases, with 16 bases between them. CDR1 and CDR2 from the germline V gene are SGHRS and YFSETQ. This CDR3 spans 16 amino acids. The receptor was isolated from a man between 18 and 35 years old in good health. The sequenced sample consisted of memory CD4+ T cells sorted from blood. As to subset: CD45RA-negative fraction. The V gene is TRBV5-1, the J gene TRBJ2-1, with D perhaps matching TRBD1 or TRBD2 (6 bases each). CDR3 region: CASSLLLSGGHNEQFF. The CDR3, as DNA: TGCGCCAGCAGCTTGTTACTTTCTGGGGGGCACAATGAGCAGTTCTTC.